This entry features one T cell receptor beta chain sequence. What this receptor recognizes is not known. One base away there is no much larger clone; base qualities are not given. These data originate in a study of shared clonotypes between healthy human individuals (dated by TCRdb to 2018 to 2020). About the investigation overall: The cohort comprised a couple of women and three men aged 18 to 49 years. The study deeply sequenced blood TCR repertoires of about five healthy adults to estimate repertoire size and the extent of clonotype sharing between individuals. For each donor, three plates each were used for CD4 naive and CD4 memory, two plates were used for CD8 naive, and one plate was used for CD8 memory. To increase sequencing depth and limit assay-specific biases, TCR repertoire library preparation and sequencing were carried out by different laboratories using diverse techniques. Each donor's leukapheresis produced roughly between about 0.9 and 9.5 billion PBMCs.

The paper as a whole reports these results and caveats: Because the study included only a small number of donors, the genetic and exposure-history diversity represented was limited. Across a few donors, approximately 4.9% of naive CD4, 3% to 3.5% of naive CD8, about 2.3% of memory CD4, and about 0.44% of memory CD8 clonotypes were shared. Sampling was limited to blood, and TCR repertoires in tissue likely differ from TCR repertoires in blood. Naive subsets generally had larger estimated clonotype richness than memory subsets did. Pairwise subsampling led to the expectation that sequencing depth would affect the degree of clonotype sharing among donors. Incomplete sequencing was indicated by rarefaction of sorted-subset datasets, despite the large sequencing depth. Clonotypes shared by all four sorted-subset donors showed higher generation probabilities than non-shared clonotypes.

V lost 0 bases and J lost 8 bases; the stretch between them is 4 bases long. The CDR3 covers 12 residues, taking in both the cysteine and the phenylalanine. Only the CDR3 portion is preserved as DNA: 36 bases, with reading frame beginning at the first base. The germline V gene supplies CDR1 MGHRA and CDR2 YSYEKL. CD8 naive samples were CD45RO-negative cells positively selected for CCR7, giving a CD45RA+CCR7+ population that excluded TemRA cells. Healthy HIV-negative adults with no recently reported acute infections or vaccinations were included as donors. Every donor was a Caucasian adult living in Nashville, Tennessee, USA. Blood was obtained by leukapheresis, after which PBMCs were separated by Ficoll-Histopaque density gradient centrifugation and cryopreserved in liquid nitrogen vapor phase. Purity and quantity of every magnetically sorted T cell population were checked by analytical flow cytometry. Genomic DNA was isolated from each sorted fraction and quantified by UV absorbance on a Nanodrop 2000c.

TCR CDR3 regions were amplified from genomic DNA by multiplex PCR using the deep immunoSEQ assay. For each cell subset, the extracted genomic DNA was distributed evenly across all wells of several immunoSEQ 96-well plates, and each plate served as one replicate. For sorted subsets, approximately 190 ng of genomic DNA, equivalent to tens of thousands of T cell genomes, went into each replicate PCR. The purified libraries were quantified using a Qubit 3.0 fluorometer, sized with a Bioanalyzer 2100, and then quantified again using the KAPA Library Quantification kit. A separate single-read 150-cycle Illumina NextSeq 550 flow cell was used to sequence each immunoSEQ 96-well plate. The study's processing was this. The immunoSEQ output contained only junctional sequences without quality scores, so filtering could not match that applied to full-length reads. To assign V/J genes and CDR3, sequences were annotated using PyIR, a Python wrapper for IgBLAST v1.9, with IMGT germline references. Reads with weak V/J assignments (E-value above 1e-6), missing CDR3, stop codons, out-of-frame junctions, or ambiguous translated residues were removed. V3J clonotypes were defined by identical inferred V gene, J gene, and CDR3 amino acid sequence. Percentage overlap between repertoires was computed as shared unique clonotypes divided by the size of the smaller repertoire. Repertoire richness was assessed with RTK rarefaction, the Chao1 estimator, and Recon v2.1 estimates of unobserved clonotypes. OLGA was used to compute generation probabilities for all TCRbeta clonotypes that the gDNA method yielded from a handful of donors. TCRdb holds this immuneACCESS table with in-frame rearrangements only. Some clones are missing; in checked studies, unresolved V genes explain under half, and the rest has no known cause. V and J calls and clone size are those listed in that table; D and trimming were worked out from the DNA. Counted in this sample were under 1 million clones; roughly 96% of them appeared once. Under 0.25% of the sample belongs to the ten largest clones.

What was sequenced was naive CD8+ T cells sorted from blood. The sample's cell subset or site label, in plain terms: CD45RA+CCR7+. The chain uses TRBV4-1 and TRBJ1-4, with no D gene named confidently. This clonotype was sampled from a man aged 25 to 40 in good health. The nucleotides are TGCGCCAGCAGCCAAGACTTCGAAAAACTGTTTTTT. Protein translation: CASSQDFEKLFF.